The present T cell receptor (beta chain) was sequenced within a study of long-term antiretroviral therapy in people with HIV. Broader study findings: Whereas controls had wider CDR3 length ranges, HIV repertoires had narrower ones. Nothing was known about ART adherence, viral resistance or changes in therapy.

An immunoSEQ assay, version v3.0, was performed at survey level. Assay: immunoSEQ multiplex PCR; the TCRdb copy retains only in-frame clones and omits some. The sample lists some 25,000 clones; over 70% were seen once. CDR3 length: 14 amino acids. V shed 3 bases and J shed 3 bases, with 15 bases lying between them. CDR1 is GTSNPN and CDR2 is SVGIG in the germline V gene (reference sequence). In regard to this clone: Its specificity is unknown.

The source of this sequence is a man aged 18-30 years with HIV. The material was unsorted PBMCs, obtained 3 years after starting antiretroviral therapy. The V and J genes are TRBV30 and TRBJ2-7; D tentatively fits TRBD1 or TRBD2 (6 bases each). The CDR3: CAWREGGGNYEQYF. The CDR3 DNA follows: TGTGCCTGGAGGGAGGGGGGTGGCAACTACGAGCAGTACTTC.